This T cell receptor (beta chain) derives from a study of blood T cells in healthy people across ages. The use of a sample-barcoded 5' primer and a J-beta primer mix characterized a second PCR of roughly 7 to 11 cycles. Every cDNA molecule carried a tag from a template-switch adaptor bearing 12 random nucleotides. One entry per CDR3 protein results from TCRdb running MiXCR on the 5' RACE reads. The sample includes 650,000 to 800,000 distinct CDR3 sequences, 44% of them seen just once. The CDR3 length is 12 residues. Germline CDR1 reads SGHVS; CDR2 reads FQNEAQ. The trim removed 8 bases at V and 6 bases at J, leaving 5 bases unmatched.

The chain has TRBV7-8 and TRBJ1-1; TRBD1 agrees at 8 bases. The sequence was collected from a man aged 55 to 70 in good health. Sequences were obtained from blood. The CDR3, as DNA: TGTGCCAGCTCAGACAGGGGCCCTGAAGCTTTCTTT. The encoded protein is CASSDRGPEAFF.